The 32 T cell receptor beta chains below all came from one sample that was sequenced in a study of memory CD4+ T cells and cytomegalovirus serostatus. Profiling relied on immunoSEQ multiplex PCR, and the TCRdb table lists in-frame clones only, not all of them. The table lists under 75,000 clones, over 70% of them singletons. Single viable CD3+CD4+CD8-CD45RO+ cells were sorted as the memory CD4+ T cells. The sequenced sample consisted of memory CD4+ T cells from blood. Receptors were obtained from an adult in good health and CMV-seronegative. Some clones in this sample may be carry-over from other donors' samples.

This sequence joins TRBV6-1 and TRBJ1-5; D perhaps matches TRBD1 (6 bases). Per germline, CDR1 MNHNS and CDR2 SASEGT. V lost 2 bases to trimming and J lost 3 bases, with 14 bases between them. This CDR3 spans 16 amino acids. This CDR3 is CASSEYSTGSNQPQHF. In DNA, the CDR3 is TGTGCCAGCAGTGAATATTCCACAGGGTCCAATCAGCCCCAGCATTTT.

The V and J genes are TRBV7-2 and TRBJ1-2, with 8 nucleotides matching TRBD1. CDR1 is SGHTA, CDR2 FQGNSA, per germline. The CDR3 totals 15 residues. Trimming cost V 5 bases and J 3 bases; bases outside gene matches: 8. The CDR3 sequence: CASSLGQGPYYGYTF. The CDR3 bases are TGTGCCAGCAGCCTCGGACAGGGCCCCTACTATGGCTACACCTTC.

This clone was detected only once. The gene calls are TRBV28 and TRBJ1-6; D is perhaps TRBD1 (5 bases). Per the germline V gene, CDR1 is MDHEN and CDR2 is SYDVKM. V lost 6 bases and J 0 bases, leaving 9 bases between the germline ends. This CDR3 has 15 residues. CDR3 region: CASRRQSSYNSPLHF. CDR3 nucleotide sequence: TGTGCCAGCAGACGACAGAGCTCCTATAATTCACCCCTCCACTTT.

This clone appeared a few times. This sequence joins TRBV5-1 and TRBJ1-1; D unclear. CDR1 SGHRS and CDR2 YFSETQ come from the germline V gene. Trimming pared 3 bases from V and 1 base from J, leaving 7 bases between. This CDR3 spans 13 amino acids. The CDR3 bases are TGCGCCAGCAGCTCTCAAACGAACACTGAAGCTTTCTTT. It codes for CASSSQTNTEAFF.

The V gene is TRBV2, the J gene TRBJ2-5; the match to TRBD2 covers 12 bases. With V trimmed by 5 bases and J by 4 bases, 5 bases remained unmatched. Per the germline V gene, CDR1 is SNHLY and CDR2 is FYNNEI. This CDR3 is 15 amino acids long. CDR3 sequence reads: CASSSSGGDVETQYF. As DNA, the CDR3 is TGTGCCAGCAGTTCTAGCGGGGGGGATGTAGAGACCCAGTACTTC.

The V call is TRBV29-1, the J call TRBJ2-5; 10 bases fit TRBD1. CDR1 is SQVTM and CDR2 is ANQGSEA in the germline V gene. The ends lost 5 bases at V and 2 bases at J; junction bases unmatched: 8. The CDR3 covers 15 residues. Written as DNA, the CDR3 is TGCAGCGTTACGACAGGGGGCGCGCAGCAAGAGACCCAGTACTTC. This sequence encodes CSVTTGGAQQETQYF.

This rearrangement joins TRBV18 to TRBJ2-2; D not resolved. V was cut by 4 bases and J by 1 base, with 4 bases left in between. Germline V gives CDR1 KGHSH, CDR2 LQKENI. The CDR3 is made up of 13 amino acids. The CDR3, as DNA: TGTGCCAGCTCACTCATGAACACCGGGGAGCTGTTTTTT. It yields the protein CASSLMNTGELFF. Combining the CDR3 with reference TRBV18 and TRBJ2-2 gives the whole variable domain NAGVMQNPRHLVRRRGQEARLRCSPMKGHSHVYWYRQLPEEGLKFMVYLQKENIIDESGMPKERFSAEFPKEGPSILRIQQVVRGDSAAYFCASSLMNTGELFFGEGSRLTVL.

The V and J genes are TRBV5-6 and TRBJ2-5, with 9 bases matching TRBD2. This CDR3 contains 15 residues. V was clipped by 1 base and J by 5 bases; unmatched bases: 6. From germline, CDR1 is SGHDT and CDR2 YYEEEE. The CDR3 DNA sequence: TGTGCCAGCAGCTTGTTAGCGGGAGAACGGGAGACCCAGTACTTC. Its protein is CASSLLAGERETQYF.

The V gene is TRBV5-1, the J gene TRBJ1-4, with D maybe TRBD1 (5 bases). Trimming shortened V by 0 bases and J by 7 bases, and 16 bases separated the two germline ends. The CDR3 sequence is 16 residues long. Germline V lookup: CDR1 SGHRS, CDR2 YFSETQ. The CDR3 DNA reads TGCGCCAGCAGCTTGGGCCCCGGGGCCAATCGTGAAAAACTGTTTTTT. Amino acids: CASSLGPGANREKLFF.

The V and J genes are TRBV4-3 and TRBJ1-2; possible D gene TRBD1, 5 bases. Trimming removed 1 base at V and 8 bases at J, with 11 bases between. CDR1 and CDR2 from the germline V gene are LGHNA and YSLEER. The CDR3 runs 13 residues. The CDR3 region is CASSQAGQYGYTF. The CDR3 DNA is TGCGCCAGCAGCCAAGCAGGGCAATACGGCTACACCTTC.

The gene calls are TRBV5-4 and TRBJ1-5; the D is unclear. CDR3 length equals 16 residues. Trimming took 5 bases from V and 0 from J, leaving 15 bases between them. Germline V gives CDR1 SGHNT, CDR2 YYREEE (reference sequence). CDR3 residues: CASRRGPGDSNQPQHF. The CDR3 DNA sequence: TGTGCCAGCAGACGCGGCCCCGGGGATAGCAATCAGCCCCAGCATTTT. Combining the CDR3 with reference TRBV5-4 and TRBJ1-5 gives the whole variable domain ETGVTQSPTHLIKTRGQQVTLRCSSQSGHNTVSWYQQALGQGPQFIFQYYREEENGRGNFPPRFSGLQFPNYSSELNVNALELDDSALYLCASRRGPGDSNQPQHFGDGTRLSIL.

The rearrangement joins TRBV15 to TRBJ1-1; no clear D. The germline CDR1 and CDR2 sequences are LNHNV and YYDKDF (reference sequence). The ends were cut back, 0 bases at V and 7 bases at J, with 15 bases in the middle. This CDR3 spans 15 amino acids. The CDR3 protein is CATSRDRKKRGEAFF. In DNA form, the CDR3 reads TGTGCCACCAGCAGAGACCGGAAAAAGAGAGGTGAAGCTTTCTTT.

The chain employs TRBV19 and TRBJ2-3, with 7 positions matching TRBD1. Germline V CDR1 and CDR2: LNHDA, SQIVND (reference sequence). J was trimmed by 4 bases and V by 5 bases; bases with no gene match: 12. The CDR3 is 16 amino acids. The CDR3 DNA is TGTGCCAGTAGTCGGGGACAGAGGTTTCCCCCAGATACGCAGTATTTT. Translating gives CASSRGQRFPPDTQYF. Variable domain in full (rest from reference TRBV19 and TRBJ2-3): DGGITQSPKYLFRKEGQNVTLSCEQNLNHDAMYWYRQDPGQGLRLIYYSQIVNDFQKGDIAEGYSVSREKKESFPLTVTSAQKNPTAFYLCASSRGQRFPPDTQYFGPGTRLTVL.

V and J are TRBV6-5 and TRBJ2-1; 8 nucleotides align to TRBD1. The germline gives CDR1 MNHEY, CDR2 SVGAGI. The V segment lost 10 bases and the J segment 0 bases; nucleotides outside the gene matches: 5. This CDR3 is built from 14 residues. The CDR3 protein is CATQGASSYNEQFF. CDR3 in DNA: TGTGCCACCCAGGGGGCAAGCTCCTACAATGAGCAGTTCTTC.

This clone was recorded only once. This chain links TRBV27 with TRBJ1-5; unclear D gene. This CDR3 is built from 13 residues. CDR1 is MNHEY and CDR2 is SMNVEV in the germline V gene (reference sequence). V was cut by 5 bases and J by 4 bases, with 9 bases left in between. The CDR3 DNA reads TGTGCCAGCAGTCCTAGACGGAATCAGCCCCAGCATTTT. Its protein product is CASSPRRNQPQHF.

This clone came up a few times. The V and J genes are TRBV7-2 and TRBJ2-7; the match to TRBD1 covers 7 bases. Germline CDR1 reads SGHTA; CDR2 reads FQGNSA. The trim removed 8 bases at V and 1 base at J, leaving 14 bases unmatched. The CDR3 sequence is 16 residues long. This chain's CDR3 is CASSTRPGTVSYEQYF. The CDR3 DNA reads TGTGCCAGCTCGACCCGACCCGGGACAGTTTCCTACGAGCAGTACTTC. The full variable domain, its missing parts supplied by reference TRBV7-2 and TRBJ2-7, is GAGVSQSPSNKVTEKGKDVELRCDPISGHTALYWYRQSLGQGLEFLIYFQGNSAPDKSGLPSDRFSAERTGGSVSTLTIQRTQQEDSAVYLCASSTRPGTVSYEQYFGPGTRLTVT.

V usage is TRBV4-3 and J usage is TRBJ2-7; TRBD2 aligns across 8 bases. The CDR3 contains 17 residues. Germline V lookup: CDR1 LGHNA, CDR2 YSLEER. V lost 0 bases to trimming and J lost 3 bases; unmatched junction nucleotides: 10. DNA for the CDR3: TGCGCCAGCAGCCAAGACCTACGGGAGGGGCGAGACTACGAGCAGTACTTC. Amino acid sequence: CASSQDLREGRDYEQYF.

The chain has TRBV19 and TRBJ2-6, with D possibly TRBD1 on 6 matching bases. Trimming took off 9 bases at V and 10 bases at J, with 16 bases between the two ends. The CDR3 covers 13 residues. Per the germline V gene, CDR1 is LNHDA and CDR2 is SQIVND (reference sequence). The CDR3 protein is CASAQGIANVLTF. DNA for the CDR3: TGTGCCAGCGCACAGGGAATCGCTAACGTCCTGACTTTC.

The chain recombines TRBV6-6 with TRBJ2-2; D is uncertain. The CDR3 is 15 amino acids. Trimming removed 3 bases at V and 0 bases at J, with 8 bases between. Germline V gives CDR1 MNHNY, CDR2 SVGAGI (reference sequence). The CDR3 DNA follows: TGTGCCAGCAGTTATGGGCAACCGAACACCGGGGAGCTGTTTTTT. Translation gives CASSYGQPNTGELFF.

This rearrangement joins TRBV6-6 to TRBJ2-2, with D possibly TRBD1 on 6 matching bases. The CDR3 sequence is 14 residues long. Germline assignment: CDR1 MNHNY and CDR2 SVGAGI (reference sequence). Between the trimmed V and J ends, which lost 4 bases and 3 bases, there was a span of 9 bases. The CDR3 DNA follows: TGTGCCAGCAGTTCAGGACAGTACACCGGGGAGCTGTTTTTT. The encoded protein is CASSSGQYTGELFF.

V gene TRBV30 combines with J gene TRBJ2-1, with D possibly matching TRBD2 (5 bases). CDR3 length: 14 amino acids. The V end was cut by 2 bases, the J end by 0 bases, with 8 bases between. Germline CDR1 GTSNPN, CDR2 SVGIG (reference sequence). DNA of the CDR3: TGTGCCTGGAGTCTCCGGGACTCCTACAATGAGCAGTTCTTC. Its translation is CAWSLRDSYNEQFF.

The J gene is TRBJ2-5, the V gene TRBV2; 7 nucleotides match TRBD2. Germline lookup yields CDR1 SNHLY and CDR2 FYNNEI. Trimming cost V 3 bases and J 4 bases; bases outside gene matches: 2. CDR3 length equals 13 residues. The chain's CDR3 is CASSDVAGETQYF. The DNA for the CDR3 is TGTGCCAGCAGTGATGTAGCGGGAGAGACCCAGTACTTC.

The V and J genes are TRBV27 and TRBJ2-7; 10 nucleotides align to TRBD2. The ends lost 5 bases at V and 7 bases at J; junction bases unmatched: 11. Germline CDR1 and CDR2: MNHEY and SMNVEV (reference sequence). The CDR3 loop spans 15 amino acids. CDR3 sequence (DNA): TGTGCCAGCAGTCCCCAGAGCGGGAGGGCGAATGAGCAGTACTTC. Translating it yields CASSPQSGRANEQYF.

V gene TRBV28 combines with J gene TRBJ2-7, with D possibly being TRBD1 (6 bases). CDR3 size: 18 residues. CDR1 MDHEN and CDR2 SYDVKM come from the germline V gene. Trimming removed 2 bases from V and 3 bases from J, with 23 bases in between. Here the CDR3 reads CASSLGAWGRRRDYEQYF. The CDR3 nucleotides read TGTGCCAGCAGTTTAGGGGCGTGGGGGCGACGGCGAGACTACGAGCAGTACTTC.

Here the CDR3 reads CASSEGNTGELFF. The CDR3 DNA sequence: TGTGCCAGCAGTGAAGGGAACACCGGGGAGCTGTTTTTT. The chain couples TRBV6-1 to TRBJ2-2; D is undetermined. Germline CDR1 MNHNS, CDR2 SASEGT. Trimming removed 1 base from V and 1 base from J, with 1 base in between. The CDR3 runs 13 residues.

This chain connects TRBV7-8 to TRBJ1-2; D is unclear. The germline V and J ends were trimmed by 1 base and 1 base, with 7 bases remaining between them. The CDR3 loop spans 14 amino acids. Germline V gene data show CDR1 as SGHVS and CDR2 as FQNEAQ. CDR3 nucleotides: TGTGCCAGCAGCTTAGGGGAAGTTAACTATGGCTACACCTTC. Translating gives CASSLGEVNYGYTF.

The J gene is TRBJ1-6, the V gene TRBV6-5; D may be TRBD1 (5 bases). With 7 bases removed from V and 9 bases from J, the gap between germline ends came to 16 bases. Germline V CDR1 and CDR2: MNHEY, SVGAGI. The CDR3 runs 14 residues. CDR3 sequence reads: CASTFGTGGSPLHF. The CDR3 DNA is TGTGCCAGCACCTTCGGGACTGGTGGTTCACCCCTCCACTTT.

As DNA, the CDR3 is TGTGCCATCAGTTCAGCCCCCGCGAACACCGGGGAGCTGTTTTTT. Translation: CAISSAPANTGELFF. This sequence joins TRBV10-3 and TRBJ2-2; D not resolved. CDR1 and CDR2 from the germline V gene are ENHRY and SYGVKD. The length of the CDR3 is 15 residues. Trimming removed 5 bases from V and 0 bases from J, with 10 bases in between.

The J gene is TRBJ2-3, the V gene TRBV7-2; D not certain. This CDR3 has 15 amino acids. Trimming left V 0 bases short and J 2 bases short, with 9 bases between. The V gene's germline CDR1 is SGHTA and CDR2 FQGNSA. CDR3 nucleotide sequence: TGTGCCAGCAGCTTAGCACCCACTACCACAGATACGCAGTATTTT. Translating gives CASSLAPTTTDTQYF.

The chain combines TRBV5-1 with TRBJ2-7, with D perhaps TRBD2 (5 bases). CDR1 and CDR2 (germline): SGHRS, YFSETQ. The V end was cut by 7 bases, the J end by 2 bases, with 13 bases between. CDR3 length: 13 amino acids. CDR3 loop: CASRTGLAYEQYF. DNA for the CDR3: TGCGCCAGCCGTACCGGACTCGCCTACGAGCAGTACTTC. Together with reference TRBV5-1 and TRBJ2-7, the CDR3 gives the full variable domain: KAGVTQTPRYLIKTRGQQVTLSCSPISGHRSVSWYQQTPGQGLQFLFEYFSETQRNKGNFPGRFSGRQFSNSRSEMNVSTLELGDSALYLCASRTGLAYEQYFGPGTRLTVT.

V usage is TRBV21-1 and J usage is TRBJ1-5. TRBV21-1 is reported as a pseudogene. CDR3 size: 19 residues. The CDR3 DNA reads TGTGCCAGCAGCGGGGGGGACAGCAGGATCCCGAATAGCAATCAGCCCCAGCATTTT. It specifies CASSGGDSRIPNSNQPQHF.

The gene calls are TRBV4-3 and TRBJ2-1, with 8 bases lining up with TRBD2. CDR3 length equals 13 residues. Per the germline V gene, CDR1 is LGHNA and CDR2 is YSLEER. The trim removed 2 bases at V and 14 bases at J, leaving 8 bases unmatched. The CDR3 sequence is CASSQRPGGRKFF. The CDR3, as DNA: TGCGCCAGCAGCCAAAGGCCGGGAGGGCGTAAGTTCTTC.